This T cell receptor beta chain was obtained from a study of brain T cells in children with intractable seizures. Sequencing was limited to surgery cases with top T cell transcript signatures in brain tissue. V lost 4 bases and J 4 bases, leaving 18 bases between the germline ends. Germline CDR1 is MGHRA and CDR2 is YSYEKL. This CDR3 has 16 residues. Produced via immunoSEQ multiplex PCR; TCRdb's table is partial and in-frame only. The sample has 5,000 or so clones; 92% are singletons. The TCR comes from a boy less than two years old with focal cortical dysplasia and intractable seizures. The chain has TRBV4-1 and TRBJ2-3; D ambiguous. Sequencing was performed on resected brain tissue, taken at surgery. CDR3: CASSPRQAIISDTQYF. The CDR3 nucleotides are TGCGCCAGCAGCCCAAGACAAGCTATTATCTCAGATACGCAGTATTTT.